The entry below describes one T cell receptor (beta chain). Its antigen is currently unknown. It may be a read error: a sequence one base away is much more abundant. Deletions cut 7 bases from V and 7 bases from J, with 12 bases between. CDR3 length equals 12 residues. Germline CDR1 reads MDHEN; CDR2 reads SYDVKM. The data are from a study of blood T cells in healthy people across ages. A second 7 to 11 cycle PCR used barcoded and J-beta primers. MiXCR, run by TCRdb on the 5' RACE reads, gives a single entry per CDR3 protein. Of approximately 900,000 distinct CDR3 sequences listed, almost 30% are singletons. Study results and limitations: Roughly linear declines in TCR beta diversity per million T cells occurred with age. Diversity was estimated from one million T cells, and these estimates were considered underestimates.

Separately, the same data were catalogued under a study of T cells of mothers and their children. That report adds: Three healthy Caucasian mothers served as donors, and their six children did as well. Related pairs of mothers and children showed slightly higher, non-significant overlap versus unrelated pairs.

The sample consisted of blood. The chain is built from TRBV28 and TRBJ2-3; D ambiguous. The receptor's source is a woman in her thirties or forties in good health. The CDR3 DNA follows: TGTGCCAGCACCAACCCCGCAAATACGCAGTATTTT. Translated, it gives CASTNPANTQYF.